This T cell receptor beta chain was captured by sequencing in a study of Graves' ophthalmopathy and Graves' hyperthyroidism. RNA served as the template for amplifying TCR beta CDR3 regions. Second-round multiplex PCR came after a first-round RT-PCR that employed HTBI primers. TCRdb redid the calling of the multiplex PCR reads with MiXCR, one entry per CDR3 protein. The sample contains 200,000 to 300,000 distinct CDR3 sequences, 45% of which appear only once. If patients had other autoimmune diseases, uncontrolled infections, pregnancy or lactation, they were excluded. Germline CDR1 MGHRA, CDR2 YSYEKL. The CDR3 runs to 15 residues. With V trimmed by 5 bases and J by 3 bases, 5 bases remained unmatched.

Sequenced material: peripheral blood. The TCR was taken from an adult man with Graves' ophthalmopathy. The J gene is TRBJ1-5, the V gene TRBV4-1, with 9 nucleotides matching TRBD1. CDR3 amino acids: CASSGGQGTNQPQHF. The CDR3 coding sequence is TGCGCCAGCAGCGGTGGACAGGGGACCAATCAGCCCCAGCATTTT.